Given below is one TCR beta chain in context. The data were obtained in a study of blood T cell repertoires in COVID-19. Across the whole study: Collection of acute and convalescent COVID-19 samples took place in the United States, Italy and Spain. PBMCs, B-cell-depleted T cells, or T cells provided the cDNA or gDNA that made up the material.

Original data processing: For nucleated cells, counts were estimated from reference gene primer amplification. The method was immunoSEQ multiplex PCR; TCRdb's version includes in-frame clones alone and lacks a portion of them. The DNA was the basis for D and trimming; V, J and clone size are from that table. The repertoire holds 85,000 to 120,000 clones, with 70% to 90% as singletons. Germline CDR1 reads KGHSH; CDR2 reads LQKENI. After removal of 5 bases from V and 1 base from J, the junction contained 3 bases not matched to a gene. The length of the CDR3 is 15 residues. Input material: peripheral blood. The chain is built from TRBV18 and TRBJ2-2, with 8 positions matching TRBD2. The sequence was collected from a man aged 45 to 65 with active COVID-19. The CDR3 sequence is CASSGLAGNTGELFF. CDR3 coding DNA: TGTGCCAGCTCAGGCCTAGCGGGGAACACCGGGGAGCTGTTTTTT.